Listed below are T cell receptor beta chains from one sample, sequenced in a study of regulatory T cells in long-lasting Graves disease. TCRdb recomputed calls from the multiplex PCR reads with MiXCR, one row per CDR3 protein. The sample carries 450,000 or so distinct CDR3 sequences, more than 20% recorded once. Here the sequenced sample was peripheral blood mononuclear cells (PBMCs), taken when the disease was refractory, from a patient treated with antithyroid drugs. These receptors were collected from a female donor with Graves disease. Both conserved end residues are part of each CDR3. The D gene is left open where the match is weak. Clone size appears in some rows only: once, few, many, or a class for an expanded clone.

abundance	v_gene	d_gene	j_gene	CDR3nt	CDR3aa
many	TRBV20-1	TRBD2	TRBJ2-5	TGCAGTGCTAGAGATGGGTCTTACGGGAGGGACGGGGAGACCCAGTACTTC	CSARDGSYGRDGETQYF
-	TRBV2	TRBD1	TRBJ1-5	TGTGCCAGCAATTGGGACAGGGGTCAGCCCCAGCATTTT	CASNWDRGQPQHF
-	TRBV5-1	-	TRBJ1-1	TGCGCCAGCAGCTTGGTTTGGGGTTCAGACACTGAAGCTTTCTTT	CASSLVWGSDTEAFF
many	TRBV5-5	TRBD1	TRBJ1-2	TGTGCCAGCAGCTTCCGGGACAGGAACTATGGCTACACCTTC	CASSFRDRNYGYTF
many	TRBV18	-	TRBJ1-2	TGTGCCAGCTCACCTGGGGAATATGGCTACACCTTC	CASSPGEYGYTF
-	TRBV10-3	-	TRBJ1-5	TGTGCCATCAGCGGCGCGACAGGTCCTAATCAGCCCCAGCATTTT	CAISGATGPNQPQHF
-	TRBV9	-	TRBJ2-3	TGTGCCAGCAGCGTAGACCCTAGAGGTGGGTATACGCAGTATTTT	CASSVDPRGGYTQYF
-	TRBV19	-	TRBJ1-4	TGTGCCAGTAGGGACAGCCTGCGCGGTGAAAAACTGTTTTTT	CASRDSLRGEKLFF
many	TRBV7-2	-	TRBJ1-2	TGTGCCAGCAGCTTAGAACCGGGACGGAGCTATGGCTACACCTTC	CASSLEPGRSYGYTF
few	TRBV5-1	TRBD1	TRBJ1-2	TGCGCCAGCAGCACCGGACAGGGAAACTATGGCTACACCTTC	CASSTGQGNYGYTF
many	TRBV6-2/TRBV6-3	TRBD2	TRBJ2-7	TGTGCCAGCAGTTACTGGGCGGGACTAGCGGGAATCGGCGAGCAGTACTTC	CASSYWAGLAGIGEQYF
-	TRBV5-1	TRBD1	TRBJ2-2	TGCGCCAGCAGCTCGACAGGGTTGGGCGGGGAGCTGTTTTTT	CASSSTGLGGELFF
many	TRBV29-1	-	TRBJ1-2	TGCAGCGTTGAAATGGGCGGGGATCAAGCTAACTATGGCTACACCTTC	CSVEMGGDQANYGYTF
few	TRBV5-1	-	TRBJ2-7	TGCGCCAGCAGCTTGGCCAGAGCCACCGGGGCGTACGAGCAGTACTTC	CASSLARATGAYEQYF
few	TRBV7-9	TRBD2	TRBJ2-7	TGTGCCAGCAGCACTAGCGGGAGAATCTACGAGCAGTACTTC	CASSTSGRIYEQYF
many	TRBV28	TRBD1	TRBJ1-2	TGTGCCAGCAGTGCCCCGCAGGGGGCGGGGGGCTACACCTTC	CASSAPQGAGGYTF
many	TRBV20-1	-	TRBJ1-5	TGCAGTGCTAGAGGGGTTAATAGCAATCAGCCCCAGCATTTT	CSARGVNSNQPQHF
many	TRBV6-1	TRBD2	TRBJ2-7	TGTGCCAGCAGTGACCTATCTAGCGGGAGTTCTCTCGAGCAGTACTTC	CASSDLSSGSSLEQYF
few	TRBV19	TRBD1	TRBJ2-2	TGTGCCAGTAGTAGACAGACATCAGGGGGCACCGGGGAGCTGTTTTTT	CASSRQTSGGTGELFF
many	TRBV12-3/TRBV12-4	-	TRBJ1-4	TGTGCCAGCAGTTTTGGGGGGACGCCTAATGAAAAACTGTTTTTT	CASSFGGTPNEKLFF
few	TRBV19	TRBD1	TRBJ1-2	TGTGCCAGTAGGCCGGGACAGCCTCCCTATGGCTACACCTTC	CASRPGQPPYGYTF
-	TRBV6-1	-	TRBJ1-1	TGTGCCAGCAGTACATTCGCACAGGTTGCGGGCACTGAAGCTTTCTTT	CASSTFAQVAGTEAFF
-	TRBV20-1	TRBD2	TRBJ2-7	TGCAGTGCCAAACCGGGACTACCCACCTACGAGCAGTACTTC	CSAKPGLPTYEQYF
-	TRBV7-8	TRBD2	TRBJ2-5	TGTGCCAGCAGCGACCTGGGTAGCGGGAGGCGGGAGACCCAGTACTTC	CASSDLGSGRRETQYF
many	TRBV2	TRBD2	TRBJ2-7	TGTGCCAGCAGTCAAGCTAGCGGCAGCTCCTACGAGCAGTACTTC	CASSQASGSSYEQYF
few	TRBV3-1	TRBD2	TRBJ2-2	TGTGCCAGCTCCAAAACCGGGGGGTTGAACACCGGGGAGCTGTTTTTT	CASSKTGGLNTGELFF
many	TRBV12-5	-	TRBJ2-5	TGTGCTAACCCCACAAAGGGGGGGGAAGAGACCCAGTACTTC	CANPTKGGEETQYF
-	TRBV30	-	TRBJ1-2	TGTGCCTGGAGCATCGCAGGGGCTAACTATGGCTACACCTTC	CAWSIAGANYGYTF
many	TRBV13	-	TRBJ1-1	TGTGCCAGCAGCCAGTCCCGGACTGAAGCTTTCTTT	CASSQSRTEAFF
-	TRBV6-5	TRBD1	TRBJ1-5	TGTGCCAGCAGTTACAGCAGGGGGGTAGAGCAGCCCCAGCATTTT	CASSYSRGVEQPQHF
-	TRBV7-8	TRBD2	TRBJ2-1	TGTGCCAGCAGCTTAGCCAACAGACTAGCGGGAGGGCCTGTGTACAATGAGCAGTTCTTC	CASSLANRLAGGPVYNEQFF
-	TRBV5-1	TRBD1	TRBJ1-6	TGCGCCAGCAGCGGACAGGAGGGTAATAATTCACCCCTCCACTTT	CASSGQEGNNSPLHF
many	TRBV2	-	TRBJ1-2	TGTGCCAGCAGGTTGAACACCGATAACTATGGCTACACCTTC	CASRLNTDNYGYTF
many	TRBV20-1	-	TRBJ2-7	TGCAGTGCCTCCAACCGAAACTCCTACGAGCAGTACTTC	CSASNRNSYEQYF
-	TRBV3-1	-	TRBJ1-2	TGTGCCAGCAGCCAAGACCTGCAGGGACGGGGCGGCTACACCTTC	CASSQDLQGRGGYTF
-	TRBV6-1	-	TRBJ1-2	TGTGCCAGCAGCCGTACAGGGATTGACTACACCTTC	CASSRTGIDYTF
-	TRBV2	-	TRBJ2-2	TGTGCCAGCAGTGAAGGCAGGGTGCCCGGGGAGCTGTTTTTT	CASSEGRVPGELFF
many	TRBV7-9	TRBD2	TRBJ2-5	TGTGCCAGCAGCTTGAGTGGCGGGAGGGCCGGTGAGACCCAGTACTTC	CASSLSGGRAGETQYF
few	TRBV12-3/TRBV12-4	-	TRBJ1-2	TGTGCCAGCAGTTTTTTACAGGGAAGACCCTATGGCTACACCTTC	CASSFLQGRPYGYTF
few	TRBV28	TRBD1	TRBJ1-2	TGTGCCAGCAGTTTAAAATACAGGGGGCAATCCTATGGCTACACCTTC	CASSLKYRGQSYGYTF
-	TRBV3-1	-	TRBJ2-7	TGTGCCAGCAGCCAAACGGACGGAGGAAGCAAGCAGTACTTC	CASSQTDGGSKQYF
many	TRBV6-1	-	TRBJ2-7	TGTGCCAGCAGGAGGGAACTAGCTGTCTACGAGCAGTACTTC	CASRRELAVYEQYF
few	TRBV6-5	-	TRBJ1-5	TGTGCCAGCAGTTACTCGTGGGCGCGGAGCAATCAGCCCCAGCATTTT	CASSYSWARSNQPQHF
once	TRBV10-3	TRBD2	TRBJ2-2	TGTGCCATCAATCTAGCGGAACAATGGGCCGGGGAGCTGTTTTTT	CAINLAEQWAGELFF
many	TRBV7-2	-	TRBJ1-1	TGTGCCAGCAGCTTATTAGACCTGAACACTGAAGCTTTCTTT	CASSLLDLNTEAFF
many	TRBV5-8	-	TRBJ1-1	TGTGCCAGGAAGAAGGGACTGAACACTGAAGCTTTCTTT	CARKKGLNTEAFF
-	TRBV5-1	-	TRBJ1-6	TGCGCCAGCAGCTTGGGGATTGGGAGCTCCTATAATTCACCCCTCCACTTT	CASSLGIGSSYNSPLHF
few	TRBV5-1	TRBD1	TRBJ2-7	TGCGCCAGCAGCGACAGGGGGCTCGAGCAGTACTTC	CASSDRGLEQYF
-	TRBV10-3	-	TRBJ1-5	TGTGCCATCACCGGGGGTGGCAATCAGCCCCAGCATTTT	CAITGGGNQPQHF
many	TRBV30	-	TRBJ1-1	TGTGCTGGTTTAAGGACGGGAACTGAAGCTTTCTTT	CAGLRTGTEAFF
-	TRBV3-1	TRBD2	TRBJ2-1	TGTGCCAGCAGCCAGGGCGGGAGGGTTTACAATGAGCAGTTCTTC	CASSQGGRVYNEQFF
few	TRBV7-8	TRBD2	TRBJ2-7	TGTGCCAGCAGCTTGGTCGGGACTAGCGGGATATACGAGCAGTACTTC	CASSLVGTSGIYEQYF
many	TRBV29-1	TRBD1	TRBJ2-7	TGCAGCGTTGAAACGGGACAGAAGTACGAGCAGTACTTC	CSVETGQKYEQYF
-	TRBV14	TRBD1	TRBJ1-6	TGTGCCAGCAGCCAAACCACAGGGGGTGATAATTCACCCCTCCACTTT	CASSQTTGGDNSPLHF
many	TRBV30	-	TRBJ1-6	TGTGCCTGGAGAACCGGGACCTTAAATTCACCCCTCCACTTT	CAWRTGTLNSPLHF
many	TRBV11-2	-	TRBJ2-7	TGTGCCAGCAGCTTAGCCCGGGGCCCTGAGCAGTACTTC	CASSLARGPEQYF
-	TRBV4-1	TRBD1	TRBJ1-1	TGCGCCAGCAGCATACAGGGGGGGGGAAGCACTGAAGCTTTCTTT	CASSIQGGGSTEAFF
few	TRBV19	-	TRBJ1-1	TGTGCCAGTAGTATTGGCAAGACTGAAGCTTTCTTT	CASSIGKTEAFF
-	TRBV10-3	TRBD1	TRBJ2-2	TGTGCCATCAGTGACCCCCGAAGACAGGGGGCGAACACCGGGGAGCTGTTTTTT	CAISDPRRQGANTGELFF